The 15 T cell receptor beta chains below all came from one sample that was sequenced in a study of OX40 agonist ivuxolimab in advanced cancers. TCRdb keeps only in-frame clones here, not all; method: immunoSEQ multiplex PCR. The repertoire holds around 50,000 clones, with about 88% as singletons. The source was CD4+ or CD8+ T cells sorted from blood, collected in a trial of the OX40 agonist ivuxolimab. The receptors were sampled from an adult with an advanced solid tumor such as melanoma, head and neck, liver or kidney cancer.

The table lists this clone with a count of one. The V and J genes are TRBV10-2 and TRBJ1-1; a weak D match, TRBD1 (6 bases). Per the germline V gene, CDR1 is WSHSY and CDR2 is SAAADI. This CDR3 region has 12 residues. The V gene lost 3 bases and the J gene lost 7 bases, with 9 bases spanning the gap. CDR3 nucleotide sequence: TGCGCCAGCAGTGAAGGGGGGGTTGAAGCTTTCTTT. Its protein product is CASSEGGVEAFF.

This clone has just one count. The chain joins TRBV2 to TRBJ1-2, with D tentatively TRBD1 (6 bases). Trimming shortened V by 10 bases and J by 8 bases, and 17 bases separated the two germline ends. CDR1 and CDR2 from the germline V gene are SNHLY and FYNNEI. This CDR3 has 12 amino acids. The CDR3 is CAITTGPGGYTF. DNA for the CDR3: TGTGCCATAACGACAGGACCGGGAGGCTACACCTTC.

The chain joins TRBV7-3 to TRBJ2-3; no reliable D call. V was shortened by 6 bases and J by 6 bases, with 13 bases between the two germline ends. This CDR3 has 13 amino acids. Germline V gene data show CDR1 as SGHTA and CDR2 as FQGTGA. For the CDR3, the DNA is TGTGCCAGCAGAGAGCAAAACCTCGATACGCAGTATTTT. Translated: CASREQNLDTQYF. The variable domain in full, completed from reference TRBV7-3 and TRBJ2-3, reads GAGVSQTPSNKVTEKGKYVELRCDPISGHTALYWYRQSLGQGPEFLIYFQGTGAADDSGLPNDRFFAVRPEGSVSTLKIQRTERGDSAVYLCASREQNLDTQYFGPGTRLTVL.

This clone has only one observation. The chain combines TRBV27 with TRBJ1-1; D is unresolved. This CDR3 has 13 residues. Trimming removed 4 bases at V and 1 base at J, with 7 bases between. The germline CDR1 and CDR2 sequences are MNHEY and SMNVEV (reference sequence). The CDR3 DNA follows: TGTGCCAGCAGTTCCCTCAGGAACACTGAAGCTTTCTTT. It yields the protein CASSSLRNTEAFF.

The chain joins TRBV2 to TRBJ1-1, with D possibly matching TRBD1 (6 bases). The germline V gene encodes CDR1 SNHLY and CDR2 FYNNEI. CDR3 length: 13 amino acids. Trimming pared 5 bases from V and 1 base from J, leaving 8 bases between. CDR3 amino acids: CASSWTENTEAFF. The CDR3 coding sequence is TGTGCCAGCAGTTGGACAGAGAACACTGAAGCTTTCTTT.

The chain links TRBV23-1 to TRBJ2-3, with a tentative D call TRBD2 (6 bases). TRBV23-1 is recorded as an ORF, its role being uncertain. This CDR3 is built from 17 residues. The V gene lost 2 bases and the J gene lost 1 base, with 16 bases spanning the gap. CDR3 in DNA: TGCGCCAGCAGTCAAGGGAAGGAGGGTCTATGCACAGATACGCAGTATTTT. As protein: CASSQGKEGLCTDTQYF.

CDR3 DNA: TGTGCCAGCAGCTCACCGGGAAAGAGCACAGATACGCAGTATTTT. It is translated as CASSSPGKSTDTQYF. The V and J genes are TRBV7-2 and TRBJ2-3; a weak D match, TRBD2 (5 bases). Germline V gene sequence: CDR1 SGHTA, CDR2 FQGNSA. Trimming took off 4 bases at V and 0 bases at J, with 11 bases between the two ends. CDR3 length: 15 amino acids.

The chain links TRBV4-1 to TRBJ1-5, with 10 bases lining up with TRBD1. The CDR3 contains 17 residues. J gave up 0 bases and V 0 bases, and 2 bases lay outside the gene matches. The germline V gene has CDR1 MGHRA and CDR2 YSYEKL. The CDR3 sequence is CASSQDRDRGSNQPQHF. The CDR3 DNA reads TGCGCCAGCAGCCAAGATCGGGACAGGGGTAGCAATCAGCCCCAGCATTTT.

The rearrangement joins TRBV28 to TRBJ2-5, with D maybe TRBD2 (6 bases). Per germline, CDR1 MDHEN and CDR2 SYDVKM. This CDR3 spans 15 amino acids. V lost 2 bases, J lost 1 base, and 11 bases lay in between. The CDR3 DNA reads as TGTGCCAGCAGTTTAAATGGACTACGCCAAGAGACCCAGTACTTC. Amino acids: CASSLNGLRQETQYF.

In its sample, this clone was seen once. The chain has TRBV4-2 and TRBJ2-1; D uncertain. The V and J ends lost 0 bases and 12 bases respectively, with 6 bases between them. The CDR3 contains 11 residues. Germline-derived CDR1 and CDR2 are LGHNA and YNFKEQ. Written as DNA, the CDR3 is TGTGCCAGCAGCCAAGAGGCGACGCAGTTCTTC. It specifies CASSQEATQFF.

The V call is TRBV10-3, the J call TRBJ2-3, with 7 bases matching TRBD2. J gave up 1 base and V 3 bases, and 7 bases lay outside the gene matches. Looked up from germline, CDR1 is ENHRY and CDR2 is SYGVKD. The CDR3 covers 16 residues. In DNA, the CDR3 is TGTGCCATCAGTGATATAATAGCGGGCCGCACAGATACGCAGTATTTT. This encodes CAISDIIAGRTDTQYF.

Here the CDR3 reads CASSYDLGGTEAFF. CDR3 sequence (DNA): TGTGCCAGCAGTTACGACTTGGGGGGCACTGAAGCTTTCTTT. This chain connects TRBV6-5 to TRBJ1-1; possible D gene TRBD1, 5 bases. CDR3 length: 14 amino acids. CDR1 and CDR2 (germline): MNHEY, SVGAGI. V lost 2 bases, J lost 4 bases, and 11 bases lay in between.

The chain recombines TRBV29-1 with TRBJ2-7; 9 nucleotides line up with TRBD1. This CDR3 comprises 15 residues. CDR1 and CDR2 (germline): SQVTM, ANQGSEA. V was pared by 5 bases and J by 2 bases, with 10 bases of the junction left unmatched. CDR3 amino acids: CSVSPGQGPTYEQYF. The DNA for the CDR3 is TGCAGCGTTTCCCCAGGACAGGGGCCGACCTACGAGCAGTACTTC.

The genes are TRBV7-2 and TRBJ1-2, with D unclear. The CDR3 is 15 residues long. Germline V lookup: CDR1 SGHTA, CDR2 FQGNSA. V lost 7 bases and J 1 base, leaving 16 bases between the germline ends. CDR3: CASKLNGGINYGYTF. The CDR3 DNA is TGTGCCAGCAAACTGAACGGAGGGATTAACTATGGCTACACCTTC.

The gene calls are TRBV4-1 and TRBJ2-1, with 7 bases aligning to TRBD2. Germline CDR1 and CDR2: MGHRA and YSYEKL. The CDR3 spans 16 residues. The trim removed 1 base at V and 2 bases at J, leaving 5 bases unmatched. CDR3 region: CASSQGVGGTYNEQFF. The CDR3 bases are TGCGCCAGCAGCCAAGGGGTCGGGGGGACCTACAATGAGCAGTTCTTC.